This passage covers 13 T cell receptor beta chains from one sample sequenced in a study of cytomegalovirus exposure and HLA in healthy donors. The repertoire was sequenced with immunoSEQ multiplex PCR; TCRdb's copy has only in-frame clones and lacks some. The data hold 250,000 to 300,000 clones, with approximately 86% observed a single time. The specimen sequenced was PBMCs. These receptor sequences come from a woman between 18 and 29 years old in good health and CMV-seronegative.

The chain combines TRBV6-5 with TRBJ1-5, with TRBD1 matching over 9 bases. Germline V gene sequence: CDR1 MNHEY, CDR2 SVGAGI. This CDR3 has 16 residues. Unmatched junction bases numbered 5, after V lost 0 bases and J lost 5 bases. The CDR3 is CASSYSGTGTDQPQHF. The DNA of the CDR3 is TGTGCCAGCAGTTACTCGGGGACAGGGACTGATCAGCCCCAGCATTTT.

This clone was seen repeatedly, ten times or more. The genes are TRBV19 and TRBJ2-7; 11 nucleotides match TRBD1. Germline V gene lookup returns CDR1 LNHDA and CDR2 SQIVND (reference sequence). Losses at the gene ends were 5 bases for V and 1 base for J; bases not matched to a gene: 7. The CDR3 is made up of 16 amino acids. The CDR3 DNA follows: TGTGCCAGTAGTGGTCTTGGACAGGGGGCTTCCTACGAGCAGTACTTC. It specifies CASSGLGQGASYEQYF.

The V call is TRBV10-3, the J call TRBJ2-7; unclear D gene. V shed 9 bases and J shed 7 bases, with 19 bases lying between them. Germline-derived CDR1 and CDR2 are ENHRY and SYGVKD. The CDR3 sequence is 13 residues long. The DNA for the CDR3 is TGTGCCATTACCCCGGGTAGTTCTACTGAGCAGTACTTC. Its translation: CAITPGSSTEQYF.

The chain couples TRBV7-3 to TRBJ1-5; D is ambiguous. The CDR3 length is 13 residues. V was cut by 2 bases and J by 3 bases, with 5 bases left in between. Germline V gene lookup returns CDR1 SGHTA and CDR2 FQGTGA. The CDR3 region is CASSLDYNQPQHF. The DNA for the CDR3 is TGTGCCAGCAGCTTAGACTACAATCAGCCCCAGCATTTT.

The gene calls are TRBV5-6 and TRBJ1-4; 9 bases fit TRBD1. Germline CDR1 reads SGHDT; CDR2 reads YYEEEE. The CDR3 has 16 residues. V trimming: 4 bases; J trimming: 8 bases; junction bases outside the gene matches: 12. As DNA, the CDR3 is TGTGCCAGCAGCCGCCCCCCCGACAGGGGGAGAGAAAAACTGTTTTTT. It translates to CASSRPPDRGREKLFF.

The V and J genes are TRBV4-1 and TRBJ1-4; 8 bases agree with TRBD1. CDR1 MGHRA and CDR2 YSYEKL come from the germline V gene. CDR3 length: 15 residues. V shed 5 bases, J shed 7 bases, and the junction held 9 bases outside the gene matches. The CDR3 DNA reads as TGCGCCAGCAGCTTTAGACAGGGGACGGGTGAAAAACTGTTTTTT. Translation: CASSFRQGTGEKLFF.

This chain uses TRBV30 with TRBJ2-3; TRBD2 matches 14 bases. Germline V gene lookup returns CDR1 GTSNPN and CDR2 SVGIG (reference sequence). This CDR3 contains 13 residues. V trimming: 5 bases; J trimming: 9 bases; junction bases outside the gene matches: 4. The CDR3 nucleotides read TGTGCCTGGCGGACTAGCGGGGGGTTCACGCAGTATTTT. Protein: CAWRTSGGFTQYF.

The rearrangement joins TRBV27 to TRBJ2-1; 10 bases fit TRBD2. After removal of 0 bases from V and 6 bases from J, the junction contained 5 bases not matched to a gene. This CDR3 has 16 residues. Germline CDR1 and CDR2: MNHEY and SMNVEV (reference sequence). The CDR3 sequence: CASSLSPSGSPNEQFF. The CDR3 nucleotides are TGTGCCAGCAGTTTATCGCCTAGCGGGAGCCCCAATGAGCAGTTCTTC.

The chain is built from TRBV6-5 and TRBJ1-2; D not certain. There are 15 residues in the CDR3. Germline V gene data show CDR1 as MNHEY and CDR2 as SVGAGI. V was trimmed by 0 bases and J by 4 bases, leaving 12 bases between them. CDR3 nucleotide sequence: TGTGCCAGCAGTTACTCATCCGTATCCTTCTATGGCTACACCTTC. Protein sequence: CASSYSSVSFYGYTF.

The rearrangement joins TRBV4-3 to TRBJ2-7; possible D gene TRBD2, 6 bases. The CDR3 has 13 amino acids. Trimming removed 1 base at V and 5 bases at J, with 9 bases between. Germline V gene data show CDR1 as LGHNA and CDR2 as YSLEER. The chain's CDR3 is CASSQGRGNEQYF. The CDR3 bases are TGCGCCAGCAGCCAAGGACGGGGGAACGAGCAGTACTTC.

The V and J genes are TRBV19 and TRBJ2-1, with 7 positions matching TRBD1. Germline V gene lookup returns CDR1 LNHDA and CDR2 SQIVND (reference sequence). The J segment lost 0 bases and the V segment lost 8 bases, leaving 7 bases of the junction unmatched. The CDR3 sequence is 15 residues long. The CDR3 sequence: CASDTGASSYNEQFF. The CDR3 DNA is TGTGCCAGTGACACAGGGGCTAGCTCCTACAATGAGCAGTTCTTC.

CDR3 amino acids: CASSLATSDSPLHF. CDR3 coding DNA: TGTGCCAGCAGCTTAGCTACTTCGGATTCACCCCTCCACTTT. This chain joins TRBV11-2 and TRBJ1-6; D remains ambiguous. The CDR3 is made up of 14 amino acids. V lost 1 base, J lost 8 bases, and 9 bases lay in between. Germline V gene sequence: CDR1 SGHAT, CDR2 FQNNGV.

This chain uses TRBV19 with TRBJ1-2; no definite D call. Germline V gene sequence: CDR1 LNHDA, CDR2 SQIVND (reference sequence). V was trimmed by 1 base and J by 7 bases, leaving 13 bases between them. The CDR3 consists of 14 residues. The DNA for the CDR3 is TGTGCCAGTAGTATAGCTTGGGCGCGGGTTGGCTACACCTTC. It is translated as CASSIAWARVGYTF.